Listed below are T cell receptor beta chains from one sample, sequenced in a study of early T cells in non-severe SARS-CoV-2 infection. MiXCR, applied by TCRdb to the 5' RACE reads, yields one record per CDR3 protein. The sample has tens of thousands of distinct CDR3 sequences; roughly 13% are singletons. Input material: whole blood. These TCRs come from an adult who was a healthcare worker with PCR-confirmed SARS-CoV-2 infection or an uninfected control (not recorded which). Each CDR3 is given with its conserved first and last residue. A D gene is named only where the DNA matches it firmly. Not every row has a clone size; where given, it reads once, few, many or a size class.

TRBJ1-2 | NA | many | TRBV25-1 | TGTGCCAGCAGTGACCCAACAGGGTATAGAGGCTACACCTTC | CASSDPTGYRGYTF
TRBJ2-7 | TRBD1 | many | TRBV6-5 | TGTGCCAGCAGTTACCAGGGACAGGGGGACGAGCAGTACTTC | CASSYQGQGDEQYF
TRBJ2-2 | NA | NA | TRBV6-1 | TGTGCCAGCAGTGACATAACAGAGACCGGGGAGCTGTTTTTT | CASSDITETGELFF
TRBJ2-3 | TRBD2 | many | TRBV5-6 | TGTGCCAGCAGCTTGGCGGGACTAGCGCCAGATACGCAGTATTTT | CASSLAGLAPDTQYF
TRBJ1-5 | NA | many | TRBV3-1 | TGTGCCAGCAGCCAAGGGCTGCAGCCCCAGCATTTT | CASSQGLQPQHF
TRBJ2-7 | TRBD1 | many | TRBV6-5 | TGTGCCAGCAGTTACAAGTTTCGTGGCGACAGGGGCCTTAACGAGCAGTACTTC | CASSYKFRGDRGLNEQYF
TRBJ2-7 | TRBD1 | many | TRBV5-1 | TGCGCCAGCAGCTGGGGGTCTGGGACAGGGTCCTACGAGCAGTACTTC | CASSWGSGTGSYEQYF
TRBJ1-5 | TRBD1 | few | TRBV20-1 | TGCAGTGCTAGAGATTACGACAGGGCGAGCAATCAGCCCCAGCATTTT | CSARDYDRASNQPQHF
TRBJ1-1 | NA | NA | TRBV3-1 | TGTGCCAGCAGCCAAGGGGGAGGGACTGAAGCTTTCTTT | CASSQGGGTEAFF
TRBJ1-1 | NA | NA | TRBV5-1 | TGCGCCAGCAGCTCCGGGACATGGACTGAAGCTTTCTTT | CASSSGTWTEAFF
TRBJ1-2 | TRBD1 | NA | TRBV4-2 | TGTGCCAGCAGCCAGGACAGGGTCTATGGCTACACCTTC | CASSQDRVYGYTF
TRBJ2-3 | TRBD2 | NA | TRBV6-5 | TGTGCCAGCAGTTACTCGATGGCTAGCGGGGCCTCCACAGATACGCAGTATTTT | CASSYSMASGASTDTQYF
TRBJ1-1 | NA | NA | TRBV2 | TGTGCCAGCAGCCAAATCAGGGGTTACACTGAAGCTTTCTTT | CASSQIRGYTEAFF
TRBJ2-7 | NA | many | TRBV4-3 | TGCGCCAGCAGCCAAGATCTCGGGAGCCACGAGCAGTACTTC | CASSQDLGSHEQYF
TRBJ2-7 | TRBD1 | many | TRBV15 | TGTGCCACCAGCGGGAACCCGACAGGGGGCTTTTACGAGCAGTACTTC | CATSGNPTGGFYEQYF
TRBJ1-5 | NA | many | TRBV19 | TGTGCCAGTAGTATAGATGGTTGGAGGCAGCCCCAGCATTTT | CASSIDGWRQPQHF
TRBJ1-1 | TRBD1 | few | TRBV7-9 | TGTGCCAGCAGCCCGAGCAGGGGGGATCCTGAAGCTTTCTTT | CASSPSRGDPEAFF
TRBJ1-1 | NA | few | TRBV10-3 | TGTGCCATCAGAGACGGCGGCTTGGGAGCTTTCTTT | CAIRDGGLGAFF
TRBJ2-2 | NA | few | TRBV10-3 | TGTGCCATCAGTGAGTCAATAGAGACCGGGGAGCTGTTTTTT | CAISESIETGELFF
TRBJ1-5 | NA | NA | TRBV20-1 | TGCAGTGCCTTCGACAGGAGCAATCAGCCCCAGCATTTT | CSAFDRSNQPQHF
TRBJ2-3 | NA | few | TRBV2 | TGTGCCAGCAGCCGGGATCCCTCCCTCGCGGATACGCAGTATTTT | CASSRDPSLADTQYF
TRBJ1-3 | NA | NA | TRBV9 | TGTGCCAGCAGCGTAGGGGTAATTGACACCATATATTTT | CASSVGVIDTIYF
TRBJ2-4 | TRBD1 | NA | TRBV27 | TGTGCCAGCAGTTCCCCGGGACAGGGTCTCCGGAACATTCAGTACTTC | CASSSPGQGLRNIQYF
TRBJ2-2 | TRBD2 | many | TRBV7-8 | TGTGCCAGCATAGGACTAGCGGGCATCGGGGAGCTGTTTTTT | CASIGLAGIGELFF
TRBJ2-3 | TRBD1 | NA | TRBV7-6 | TGTGCCAGCAGCCTCCAGGGGACAGGGCCGACAGATACGCAGTATTTT | CASSLQGTGPTDTQYF
TRBJ2-7 | NA | NA | TRBV20-1 | TGCAGTGCTAGGGACAGTGTAGCCTACGAGCAGTACTTC | CSARDSVAYEQYF
TRBJ1-2 | NA | NA | TRBV19 | TGTGCCAGTAGTATAAGGGCCCTCGGCTATGGCTACACCTTC | CASSIRALGYGYTF
TRBJ1-2 | NA | many | TRBV20-1 | TGCAGTGCTAGGATAGAAAGCTATGGCTACACCTTC | CSARIESYGYTF
TRBJ2-2 | NA | many | TRBV6-1 | TGTGCCAGCAGGCGGGACCCAGACACCGGGGAGCTGTTTTTT | CASRRDPDTGELFF
TRBJ1-5 | NA | many | TRBV7-9 | TGTGCCAGCAGCTTTGGACAGTCGACCAATCAGCCCCAGCATTTT | CASSFGQSTNQPQHF
TRBJ2-2 | TRBD1 | many | TRBV11-3 | TGTGCCAGCAGCCCCTCAGGGGGCGCCGGCACCGGGGAGCTGTTTTTT | CASSPSGGAGTGELFF
TRBJ2-6 | NA | many | TRBV6-5 | TGTGCCAGCAGCTCCGGTTTCTCTGGGGCCAACGTCCTGACTTTC | CASSSGFSGANVLTF
TRBJ2-1 | TRBD2 | many | TRBV18 | TGTGCCAGCTCCCCGAGACCTCCTAGCGGGGGTCGACCCTCCTACAATGAGCAGTTCTTC | CASSPRPPSGGRPSYNEQFF
TRBJ2-2 | NA | few | TRBV3-1 | TGTGCCAGCAGCCAGGGTGGAGCGAACACCGGGGAGCTGTTTTTT | CASSQGGANTGELFF
TRBJ2-1 | TRBD2 | few | TRBV5-5 | TGTGCCAGCAGCTTAGAACTAGCGGGGGGGAATGAGCAGTTCTTC | CASSLELAGGNEQFF
TRBJ1-1 | TRBD1 | many | TRBV20-1 | TGCAGTGCCCAACAATCCGGGACAGGTGGAGCTTTCTTT | CSAQQSGTGGAFF
TRBJ1-2 | TRBD1 | many | TRBV7-9 | TGTGCCAGCAGCAAAGAGGACAGGGCTCCGTTTGGCTACACCTTC | CASSKEDRAPFGYTF
TRBJ2-1 | NA | many | TRBV20-1 | TGCAGTGCCGCTTCGTACCGGCAAGTCAATGAGCAGTTCTTC | CSAASYRQVNEQFF
TRBJ1-6 | NA | many | TRBV4-1 | TGCGCCAGCAGCCGAACAGGCTACTATAATTCACCCCTCCACTTT | CASSRTGYYNSPLHF
TRBJ2-1 | NA | few | TRBV2 | TGTGCCAGCAGTCCGATCTACAATGAGCAGTTCTTC | CASSPIYNEQFF
TRBJ2-3 | NA | few | TRBV12-3/TRBV12-4 | TGTGCCAGCCCTGAGGGGTCCACAGATACGCAGTATTTT | CASPEGSTDTQYF
TRBJ2-1 | TRBD2 | many | TRBV2 | TGTGCCAGCAGGACTAGCGGGGGAGCCTACAATGAGCAGTTCTTC | CASRTSGGAYNEQFF
TRBJ1-2 | NA | many | TRBV7-2 | TGTGCCAGCAGCGCCGGGACTGCGGAAGGACGTCGTGGCTACACCTTC | CASSAGTAEGRRGYTF
TRBJ2-7 | NA | many | TRBV10-2 | TGCGCCAGCCGAGTCGCCTACGAGCAGTACTTC | CASRVAYEQYF
TRBJ2-7 | TRBD1 | NA | TRBV9 | TGTGCCAGCAGCGTCTGGGACAGGGGGCGCGAGCAGTACTTC | CASSVWDRGREQYF
TRBJ2-1 | NA | NA | TRBV7-3 | TGTGCCAGCAGCTCCACGGGACTTCCCTCGGTTGAGCAGTTCTTC | CASSSTGLPSVEQFF
TRBJ2-5 | NA | NA | TRBV30 | TGTGCCTGGAGTGTACGTGGAGAGACCCAGTACTTC | CAWSVRGETQYF
TRBJ1-2 | TRBD1 | many | TRBV12-3/TRBV12-4 | TGTGCCAGCAGTCCGACTCGACAGGGGGCCGGCTATGGCTACACCTTC | CASSPTRQGAGYGYTF
TRBJ1-6 | NA | many | TRBV9 | TGTGCCAGCAGCGTAGAACAGGCTAATTCACCCCTCCACTTT | CASSVEQANSPLHF
TRBJ2-7 | NA | NA | TRBV29-1 | TGCAGCGCCCGCGCCGCAAGGGCCGAGCAGTACTTC | CSARAARAEQYF